This entry lists 2 T cell receptor beta chains sequenced from one sample in a study of control samples from healthy donors and cancer patients (dated by TCRdb to 2018 to 2020). Libraries were made using the immunoSEQ multiplex PCR assay. The immuneACCESS repertoire file appears here via TCRdb, limited to in-frame rearrangements. These files lack a portion of the clones; in checked studies, under half of the deficit traces to unresolved V genes, and the cause of the others is not known. The sample records about 50,000 clones, 85% to 90% of which are singletons. The top ten hold 35% to 50% of the sample. Sequences were obtained from PBMCs. All receptors derive from a man aged 50-59 years with head and neck cancer.

V is TRBV6-2 or TRBV6-3 and J is TRBJ2-3, with TRBD2 matching over 10 bases. Germline CDR1 MNHEY, CDR2 SVGEGT. Losses at the gene ends were 5 bases for V and 3 bases for J; bases not matched to a gene: 8. The CDR3 has 16 amino acids. CDR3: CASSTGLADNTDTQYF. CDR3 sequence (DNA): TGTGCCAGCAGTACAGGACTAGCGGATAATACAGATACGCAGTATTTT.

The chain combines TRBV25-1 with TRBJ2-2; D gene unclear. V was trimmed by 2 bases and J by 8 bases, leaving 9 bases between them. CDR3 length: 13 residues. Per the germline V gene, CDR1 is MGHDK and CDR2 is SYGVNS. In DNA form, the CDR3 reads TGTGCCAGCAGTGAAGATAAGGAGGGGGAGCTGTTTTTT. It specifies CASSEDKEGELFF.